A single sample gave rise to the 16 T cell receptor beta chains below, sequenced in a study of cytomegalovirus exposure and HLA in healthy donors. The protocol was immunoSEQ multiplex PCR, while the TCRdb copy is restricted to in-frame clones and leaves out a portion. This table holds 150,000 or so clones, around 84% found once. Sample: PBMCs. These receptors were obtained from a human donor in good health.

The CDR3 region is CASSLGGGQETQYF. The CDR3 DNA follows: TGTGCCAGCAGCTTAGGCGGGGGCCAAGAGACCCAGTACTTC. V is TRBV7-2 and J is TRBJ2-5, with 7 bases fitting TRBD2. CDR1 and CDR2 from the germline V gene are SGHTA and FQGNSA. V dropped 1 base and J dropped 1; count of bases not matched to a gene: 0. The CDR3 totals 14 residues.

The chain recombines TRBV9 with TRBJ2-7; possible D gene TRBD2, 6 bases. CDR1 SGDLS and CDR2 YYNGEE come from the germline V gene. The CDR3 sequence is 14 residues long. V was trimmed by 4 bases and J by 6 bases, leaving 17 bases between them. CDR3 protein: CASSPQWEASEQYF. The CDR3 DNA reads as TGTGCCAGCAGCCCCCAGTGGGAGGCCAGCGAGCAGTACTTC.

This chain joins TRBV30 and TRBJ2-3, with D possibly matching TRBD1 (6 bases). CDR3 length: 15 residues. Trimming removed 5 bases from V and 5 bases from J, with 20 bases in between. The germline V gene has CDR1 GTSNPN and CDR2 SVGIG (reference sequence). This chain's CDR3 is CAWLGAGRVKDTQYF. The CDR3 region has the DNA TGTGCCTGGCTGGGGGCAGGCCGAGTTAAAGATACGCAGTATTTT.

The genes are TRBV19 and TRBJ1-2, with D uncertain. Germline CDR1 LNHDA, CDR2 SQIVND (reference sequence). The germline V and J ends were trimmed by 1 base and 4 bases, with 13 bases remaining between them. The CDR3 spans 15 residues. Written as DNA, the CDR3 is TGTGCCAGTAGTATAGCTTGGAGTATCTCCTATGGCTACACCTTC. Its translation is CASSIAWSISYGYTF.

V usage is TRBV18 and J usage is TRBJ2-2; D may be TRBD1 (5 bases). CDR1 and CDR2 from the germline V gene are KGHSH and LQKENI. This CDR3 spans 15 amino acids. The ends were cut back, 1 base at V and 5 bases at J, with 11 bases in the middle. CDR3 sequence reads: CASSPHGQGTGELFF. CDR3 DNA: TGTGCCAGCTCACCACATGGACAAGGGACCGGGGAGCTGTTTTTT.

The table lists this clone with a count of one. The V gene is TRBV7-8, the J gene TRBJ2-5; possible D gene TRBD1, 5 bases. CDR1 is SGHVS, CDR2 FQNEAQ, per germline. Trimming stripped 3 bases from V and 2 bases from J, with 19 bases between. The CDR3 has 17 residues. The CDR3 loop is CASSLKGMVWSQETQYF. The CDR3 DNA reads TGTGCCAGCAGCTTGAAGGGGATGGTCTGGTCTCAAGAGACCCAGTACTTC.

The J gene is TRBJ2-1, the V gene TRBV2; tentative D call: TRBD2 (5 bases). The CDR3 runs to 15 residues. Germline V CDR1 and CDR2: SNHLY, FYNNEI. The V gene lost 6 bases and the J gene lost 2 bases, with 14 bases spanning the gap. Here the CDR3 reads CASSRSVGAYNEQFF. The CDR3 DNA is TGTGCCAGCAGCCGCTCCGTCGGGGCCTACAATGAGCAGTTCTTC.

The V call is TRBV7-9, the J call TRBJ2-1; 7 bases are a match to TRBD2. Germline-derived CDR1 and CDR2 are SEHNR and FQNEAQ (reference sequence). Germline trimming cut 3 bases from V and 5 bases from J; bases unmatched to any gene: 13. The CDR3 spans 17 residues. CDR3 protein: CASSLWAGEGGNNEQFF. The CDR3 DNA reads TGTGCCAGCAGCTTGTGGGCCGGGGAGGGCGGGAACAATGAGCAGTTCTTC.

At least ten counts were recorded for this clone. The chain couples TRBV7-2 to TRBJ1-3; D may be TRBD1 (5 bases). This CDR3 has 14 residues. V was shortened by 3 bases and J by 2 bases, with 8 bases between the two germline ends. Germline assignment: CDR1 SGHTA and CDR2 FQGNSA. As DNA, the CDR3 is TGTGCCAGCAGCTTTAGGGGTGCTGGAAACACCATATATTTT. It translates to CASSFRGAGNTIYF.

The J gene is TRBJ2-1, the V gene TRBV18, with TRBD2 matching over 7 bases. This CDR3 region has 13 residues. V dropped 3 bases and J dropped 10; count of bases not matched to a gene: 6. Germline CDR1 is KGHSH and CDR2 is LQKENI. DNA for the CDR3: TGTGCCAGCTCACCTTCTCTACTAGCGGAGCAGTTCTTC. The encoded protein is CASSPSLLAEQFF.

The V gene is TRBV6-1, the J gene TRBJ1-5; D is perhaps TRBD1 (5 bases). Trimming stripped 3 bases from V and 0 bases from J, with 9 bases between. CDR1 MNHNS and CDR2 SASEGT come from the germline V gene. The CDR3 length is 15 residues. The CDR3 sequence is CASSDRALSNQPQHF. The CDR3 DNA sequence: TGTGCCAGCAGTGACAGGGCCCTTAGCAATCAGCCCCAGCATTTT.

The chain recombines TRBV15 with TRBJ1-4; D unclear. The CDR3 is 15 amino acids. The V end was cut by 0 bases, the J end by 7 bases, with 12 bases between. The germline V gene encodes CDR1 LNHNV and CDR2 YYDKDF (reference sequence). This chain's CDR3 is CATSRDPTDPEKLFF. CDR3 nucleotides: TGTGCCACCAGCAGAGATCCAACAGATCCTGAAAAACTGTTTTTT.

As DNA, the CDR3 is TGTGCCAGCAGTTTAGGAGATTCGGATTATAATTCACCCCTCCACTTT. It codes for CASSLGDSDYNSPLHF. The chain recombines TRBV6-6 with TRBJ1-6; D ambiguous. Deletions cut 4 bases from V and 4 bases from J, with 14 bases between. Per the germline V gene, CDR1 is MNHNY and CDR2 is SVGAGI (reference sequence). This CDR3 comprises 16 residues.

The rearrangement uses TRBV27 and TRBJ2-3; perhaps TRBD2 as D (5 bases). Between the trimmed V and J ends, which lost 0 bases and 2 bases, there was a span of 9 bases. The CDR3 sequence is 15 residues long. The germline V gene has CDR1 MNHEY and CDR2 SMNVEV (reference sequence). DNA of the CDR3: TGTGCCAGCAGTTTATCGAGGGCTAACACAGATACGCAGTATTTT. Amino acids: CASSLSRANTDTQYF.

This clone was picked up a small number of times. The sample contains more than one DNA sequence encoding this CDR3. The chain is built from TRBV5-1 and TRBJ2-7, with D perhaps TRBD1 (6 bases). This CDR3 has 12 amino acids. The V end was cut by 3 bases, the J end by 3 bases, with 7 bases between. Germline CDR1 reads SGHRS; CDR2 reads YFSETQ. Here the CDR3 DNA reads TGCGCCAGCAGCTCACAGGGCTACGAGCAGTACTTC. It encodes CASSSQGYEQYF.

The gene calls are TRBV28 and TRBJ2-7; a weak D match, TRBD1 (6 bases). CDR1 is MDHEN, CDR2 SYDVKM, per germline. The CDR3 is 14 amino acids. The ends were cut back, 7 bases at V and 0 bases at J, with 13 bases in the middle. The DNA of the CDR3 is TGTGCCAGCACTCTCCAGGGGAGCTCCTACGAGCAGTACTTC. It specifies CASTLQGSSYEQYF.